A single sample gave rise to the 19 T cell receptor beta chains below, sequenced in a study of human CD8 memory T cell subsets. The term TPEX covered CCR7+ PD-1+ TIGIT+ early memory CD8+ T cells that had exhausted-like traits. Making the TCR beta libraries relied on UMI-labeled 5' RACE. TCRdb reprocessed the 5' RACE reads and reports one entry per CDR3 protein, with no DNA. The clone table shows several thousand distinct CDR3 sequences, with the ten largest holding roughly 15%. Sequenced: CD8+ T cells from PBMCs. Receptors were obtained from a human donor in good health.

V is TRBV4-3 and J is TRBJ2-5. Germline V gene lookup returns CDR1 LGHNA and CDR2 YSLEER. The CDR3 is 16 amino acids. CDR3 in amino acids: CASSQDSWGVQETQYF.

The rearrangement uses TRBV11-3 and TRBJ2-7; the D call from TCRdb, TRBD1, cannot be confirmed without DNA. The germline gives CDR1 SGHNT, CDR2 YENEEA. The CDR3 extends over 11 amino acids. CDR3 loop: CASGTGNEQYF.

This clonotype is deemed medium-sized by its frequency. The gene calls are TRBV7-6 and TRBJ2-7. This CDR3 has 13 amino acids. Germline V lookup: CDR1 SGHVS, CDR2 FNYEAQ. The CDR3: CASSGDRSYEQYF.

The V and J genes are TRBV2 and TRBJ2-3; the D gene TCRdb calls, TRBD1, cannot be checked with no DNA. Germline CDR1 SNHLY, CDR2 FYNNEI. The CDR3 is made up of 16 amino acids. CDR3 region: CASSGAWTGEADTQYF.

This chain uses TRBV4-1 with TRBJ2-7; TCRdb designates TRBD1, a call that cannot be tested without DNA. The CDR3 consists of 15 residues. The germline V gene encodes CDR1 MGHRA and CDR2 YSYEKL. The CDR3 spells CASSQEDRVAYEQYF.

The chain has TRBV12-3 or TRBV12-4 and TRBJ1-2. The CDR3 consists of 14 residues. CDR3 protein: CASSPMGINYGYTF.

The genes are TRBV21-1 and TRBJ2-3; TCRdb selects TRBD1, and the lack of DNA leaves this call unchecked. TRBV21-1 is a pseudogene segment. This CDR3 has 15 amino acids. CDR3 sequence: CANPPGGRGTDTQYF.

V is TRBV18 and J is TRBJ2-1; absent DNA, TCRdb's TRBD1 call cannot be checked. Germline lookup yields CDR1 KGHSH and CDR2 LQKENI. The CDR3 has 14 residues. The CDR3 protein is CASSPATGSNEQFF. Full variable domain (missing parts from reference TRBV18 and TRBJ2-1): NAGVMQNPRHLVRRRGQEARLRCSPMKGHSHVYWYRQLPEEGLKFMVYLQKENIIDESGMPKERFSAEFPKEGPSILRIQQVVRGDSAAYFCASSPATGSNEQFFGPGTRLTVL.

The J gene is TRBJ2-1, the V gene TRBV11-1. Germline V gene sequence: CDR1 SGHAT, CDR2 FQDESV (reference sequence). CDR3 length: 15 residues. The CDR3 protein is CASSPNLGTPNEQFF.

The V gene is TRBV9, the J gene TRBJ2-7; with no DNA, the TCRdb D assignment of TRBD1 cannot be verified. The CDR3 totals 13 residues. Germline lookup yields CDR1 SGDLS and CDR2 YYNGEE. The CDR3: CASSVVPEYEQYF.

Here the CDR3 reads CAWTDGIYEQYF. This chain uses TRBV30 with TRBJ2-7. Per germline, CDR1 GTSNPN and CDR2 SVGIG (reference sequence). The CDR3 is made up of 12 amino acids.

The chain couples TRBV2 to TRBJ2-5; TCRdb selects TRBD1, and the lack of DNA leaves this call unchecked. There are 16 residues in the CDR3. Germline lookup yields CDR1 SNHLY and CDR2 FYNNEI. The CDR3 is CASSHPGTREEETQYF.

The CDR3 is CASSFQREDHNEQFF. The rearrangement uses TRBV12-3 or TRBV12-4 and TRBJ2-1; TCRdb lists TRBD2, though no DNA is available to test this call. This CDR3 spans 15 amino acids.

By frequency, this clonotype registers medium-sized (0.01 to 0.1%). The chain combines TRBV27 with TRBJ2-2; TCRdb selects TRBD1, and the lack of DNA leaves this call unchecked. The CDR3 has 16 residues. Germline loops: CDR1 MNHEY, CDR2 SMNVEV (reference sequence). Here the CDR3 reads CASSFVGGHNTGELFF.

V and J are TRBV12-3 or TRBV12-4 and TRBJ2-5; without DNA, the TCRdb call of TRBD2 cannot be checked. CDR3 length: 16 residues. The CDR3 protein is CASSHTLAGGVETQYF.

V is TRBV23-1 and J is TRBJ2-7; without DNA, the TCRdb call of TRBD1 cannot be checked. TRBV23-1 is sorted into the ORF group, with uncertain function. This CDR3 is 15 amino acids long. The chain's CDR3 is CASSQLSGASYEQYF.

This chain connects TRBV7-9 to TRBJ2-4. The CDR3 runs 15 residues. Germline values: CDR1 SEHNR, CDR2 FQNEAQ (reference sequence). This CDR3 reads CASSTILTAKNIQYF.

The CDR3 protein is CSVTGQGPYEQYF. The J gene is TRBJ2-7, the V gene TRBV29-1; without DNA, the TCRdb call of TRBD1 cannot be checked. Germline CDR1 SQVTM, CDR2 ANQGSEA. This CDR3 has 13 amino acids.

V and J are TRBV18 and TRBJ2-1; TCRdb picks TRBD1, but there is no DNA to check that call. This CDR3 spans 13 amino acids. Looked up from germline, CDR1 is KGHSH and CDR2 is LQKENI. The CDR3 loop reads CASSRLGGNEQFF.